The next 11 T cell receptor beta chains were all read from a single sample in a study of cytomegalovirus exposure and HLA in healthy donors. Primers for the PCR totalled 60 Vbeta and 13 Jbeta. Profiled with immunoSEQ multiplex PCR; TCRdb holds only in-frame clones, not every one. The sample includes fewer than 100,000 clones, 70% to 80% of them seen just once. The material sequenced was PBMCs. All receptors come from a female donor in good health and CMV-seronegative.

The V gene is TRBV19, the J gene TRBJ2-7; 8 positions match TRBD1. CDR1 is LNHDA, CDR2 SQIVND, per germline (reference sequence). With 4 bases clipped from V and 4 bases from J, the junction kept 6 bases outside the gene matches. The CDR3 has 14 amino acids. CDR3 in amino acids: CASSSGQGPYEQYF. Here the CDR3 DNA reads TGTGCCAGTAGTAGCGGACAGGGACCGTACGAGCAGTACTTC.

The CDR3 loop reads CASSLTGGSSYEQYF. The CDR3 DNA is TGCGCCAGCAGCTTGACAGGGGGGAGCTCCTACGAGCAGTACTTC. This chain links TRBV5-1 with TRBJ2-5; 8 positions agree with TRBD1. The J call is uncertain, as TRBJ2-7 better fits the DNA end. The CDR3 has 15 amino acids. The germline V gene encodes CDR1 SGHRS and CDR2 YFSETQ.

This clone was picked up a small number of times. The genes are TRBV10-2 and TRBJ2-5; 10 nucleotides align to TRBD2. The J segment lost 4 bases and the V segment lost 4 bases, leaving 24 bases of the junction unmatched. This CDR3 has 21 residues. Germline values: CDR1 WSHSY, CDR2 SAAADI. The CDR3 spells CASSAGLADLYFAALAETQYF. CDR3 coding DNA: TGCGCCAGCAGTGCCGGACTAGCGGACCTATACTTCGCCGCGCTCGCAGAGACCCAGTACTTC.

This clone was seen a few times. The V gene is TRBV19, the J gene TRBJ2-7; a possible D gene is TRBD1 (5 bases). Germline V gene lookup returns CDR1 LNHDA and CDR2 SQIVND (reference sequence). This CDR3 is built from 14 residues. Trimming removed 5 bases at V and 3 bases at J, with 14 bases between. CDR3 in amino acids: CASSPQGILYEQYF. The CDR3 DNA reads as TGTGCCAGTAGTCCCCAGGGAATACTCTACGAGCAGTACTTC.

A few counts support this clone. CDR3 in DNA: TGTGCCAGCAGCTTGGGGGGCCCCCGCTCCTACAATGAGCAGTTCTTC. The encoded protein is CASSLGGPRSYNEQFF. The chain couples TRBV5-4 to TRBJ2-1; a weak D match, TRBD1 (5 bases). The V gene's germline CDR1 is SGHNT and CDR2 YYREEE (reference sequence). The V gene lost 0 bases and the J gene lost 0 bases, with 10 bases spanning the gap. This CDR3 has 16 amino acids.

This chain connects TRBV23-1 to TRBJ1-6; no clear D gene. TRBV23-1 is given ORF status, its function remaining uncertain. Trimming took 0 bases from V and 7 from J, leaving 13 bases between them. The CDR3 covers 16 residues. This CDR3 is CASSQSADVVNSPLHF. In DNA, the CDR3 is TGCGCCAGCAGTCAATCGGCCGATGTCGTCAATTCACCCCTCCACTTT.

The chain uses TRBV18 and TRBJ1-3; D gene uncertain. The V and J ends lost 5 bases and 2 bases respectively, with 10 bases between them. Germline CDR1 reads KGHSH; CDR2 reads LQKENI. This CDR3 has 14 amino acids. The CDR3 is CASSGGLPGNTIYF. CDR3 nucleotides: TGTGCCAGCTCAGGAGGACTCCCTGGAAACACCATATATTTT.

V gene TRBV11-3 combines with J gene TRBJ2-3; 14 bases match TRBD2. The V gene end was trimmed by 6 bases and the J gene end by 3 bases; junction bases not matched to a gene: 5. The germline CDR1 and CDR2 sequences are SGHNT and YENEEA. The CDR3 covers 16 residues. The CDR3 protein is CASSPGTSGSTDTQYF. DNA for the CDR3: TGTGCCAGCAGTCCCGGGACTAGCGGGAGTACAGATACGCAGTATTTT.

This rearrangement joins TRBV7-9 to TRBJ2-5; 8 positions agree with TRBD2. With V trimmed by 4 bases and J by 5 bases, 9 bases remained unmatched. This CDR3 has 15 amino acids. Per germline, CDR1 SEHNR and CDR2 FQNEAQ (reference sequence). The CDR3 region has the DNA TGTGCCAGCAGCTCGTCCGGGGGGGTCCGGGAGACCCAGTACTTC. It is translated as CASSSSGGVRETQYF.

This chain joins TRBV25-1 and TRBJ2-3, with D perhaps matching TRBD1 (5 bases). The germline gives CDR1 MGHDK, CDR2 SYGVNS. The CDR3 is 17 residues long. Trimming cost V 1 base and J 1 base, with 15 bases left between them. CDR3 in DNA: TGTGCCAGCAGTGAATTTGGGGCAGGGCAAGGCACAGATACGCAGTATTTT. Its translation: CASSEFGAGQGTDTQYF. The complete variable domain, with remaining parts taken from reference TRBV25-1 and TRBJ2-3, reads EADIYQTPRYLVIGTGKKITLECSQTMGHDKMYWYQQDPGMELHLIHYSYGVNSTEKGDLSSESTVSRIRTEHFPLTLESARPSHTSQYLCASSEFGAGQGTDTQYFGPGTRLTVL.

The V call is TRBV4-2, the J call TRBJ2-1; 14 positions match TRBD2. The ends lost 4 bases at V and 7 bases at J; junction bases unmatched: 6. The CDR3 length is 16 residues. CDR1 LGHNA and CDR2 YNFKEQ come from the germline V gene. Here the CDR3 reads CASSPGTSGRGNEQFF. The CDR3 DNA follows: TGTGCCAGCAGCCCAGGGACTAGCGGGAGAGGAAATGAGCAGTTCTTC.